Presented here are 6 T cell receptor beta chains from one specimen sequenced in a study of neurological immune-mediated disorders. TCRdb re-called the 5' RACE reads with MiXCR, one entry per CDR3 protein. The sample has 40,000 to 50,000 distinct CDR3 sequences, 10% seen once. The sequenced material came from PBMCs. All receptors derive from a woman in her thirties or forties with HTLV-1-associated myelopathy (HAM/TSP).

There are many counts of this clonotype. The chain is built from TRBV7-6 and TRBJ1-4; no reliable D call. Germline CDR1 is SGHVS and CDR2 is FNYEAQ. V was cut by 1 base and J by 2 bases, with 8 bases left in between. The CDR3 is 15 residues long. CDR3 residues: CASSLGSSTNEKLFF. DNA of the CDR3: TGTGCCAGCAGCTTAGGTTCCAGCACTAATGAAAAACTGTTTTTT.

This clonotype was seen at least ten times. The rearrangement links TRBV4-1 to TRBJ1-2; 10 bases align to TRBD1. Germline CDR1 MGHRA, CDR2 YSYEKL. V shed 5 bases, J shed 7 bases, and the junction held 10 bases outside the gene matches. The CDR3 is 15 amino acids. CDR3 nucleotides: TGCGCCAGCAGCTTGAGGGACAGGGGTAGCGGTGGCTACACCTTC. It encodes CASSLRDRGSGGYTF.

This clonotype was counted many times. In DNA, the CDR3 is TGTGCCAGCAGTTACTCGAATCTACTAACCCCGGGCACTGAAGCTTTCTTT. Its translation: CASSYSNLLTPGTEAFF. This sequence joins TRBV6-5 and TRBJ1-1; D not resolved. V dropped 0 bases and J dropped 4 bases, with 18 bases sitting between them. CDR3 size: 17 residues. Germline V gene data show CDR1 as MNHEY and CDR2 as SVGAGI.

This clonotype was seen many times. The rearrangement links TRBV24-1 to TRBJ2-1; a possible D gene is TRBD1 (7 bases). The length of the CDR3 is 14 residues. Trimming left V 5 bases short and J 7 bases short, with 14 bases between. Germline V gene data show CDR1 as KGHDR and CDR2 as SFDVKD. The CDR3 here is CATSVGRGVNEQFF. CDR3 sequence (DNA): TGTGCCACCAGTGTTGGCAGGGGGGTAAATGAGCAGTTCTTC.

This clonotype was found many times. The chain combines TRBV6-6 with TRBJ1-1; D unresolved. V was pared by 6 bases and J by 5 bases, with 16 bases between. Germline-derived CDR1 and CDR2 are MNHNY and SVGAGI (reference sequence). The CDR3 has 14 amino acids. CDR3 sequence: CASRRGRLLTEAFF. The DNA of the CDR3 is TGTGCCAGCAGACGCGGACGGTTACTTACTGAAGCTTTCTTT.

Ten or more counts support this clonotype. The chain recombines TRBV15 with TRBJ2-5; 8 nucleotides match TRBD2. The CDR3 contains 12 residues. J lost 2 bases, V lost 10 bases, and 3 bases had no gene match. Per the germline V gene, CDR1 is LNHNV and CDR2 is YYDKDF (reference sequence). Written as DNA, the CDR3 is TGTGCCAGTAGCGGGGTGCAAGAGACCCAGTACTTC. Protein sequence: CASSGVQETQYF.